The 3 T cell receptor beta chains below come from one sample, sequenced in a study of blood T cell repertoires in COVID-19 (dated by TCRdb to 2018 to 2020). Libraries were built with the immunoSEQ multiplex PCR assay. The immuneACCESS repertoire file appears here via TCRdb, limited to in-frame rearrangements. These files lack a portion of the clones; in checked studies, under half of the deficit traces to unresolved V genes, and the cause of the others is not known. This sample comprises 100,000 to 150,000 clones, around 80% of them detected only once. Roughly a sixth of the sample is held by the ten biggest clonotypes. The material sequenced was peripheral blood. These receptors were obtained from a man aged 30 to 39 with COVID-19, enrolled during active disease.

This clone has only one observation. This sequence joins TRBV9 and TRBJ2-3; 12 bases are shared with TRBD2. Per the germline V gene, CDR1 is SGDLS and CDR2 is YYNGEE. Unmatched junction bases numbered 8, after V lost 4 bases and J lost 5 bases. The CDR3 contains 16 residues. The CDR3 loop is CASSQLLAGGQDTQYF. As DNA, the CDR3 is TGTGCCAGCAGCCAGTTACTAGCGGGGGGACAAGATACGCAGTATTTT. Full variable domain (outside the CDR3, taken from reference TRBV9 and TRBJ2-3): DSGVTQTPKHLITATGQRVTLRCSPRSGDLSVYWYQQSLDQGLQFLIQYYNGEERAKGNILERFSAQQFPDLHSELNLSSLELGDSALYFCASSQLLAGGQDTQYFGPGTRLTVL.

This chain links TRBV5-5 with TRBJ1-2; 9 positions agree with TRBD1. V was pared by 0 bases and J by 2 bases, with 11 bases of the junction left unmatched. Germline loops: CDR1 SGHKS, CDR2 YYEKEE (reference sequence). The CDR3 extends over 18 amino acids. CDR3 region: CASSLGLGQGNLNYGYTF. CDR3 sequence (DNA): TGTGCCAGCAGCTTGGGGCTGGGACAGGGAAATCTAAACTATGGCTACACCTTC.

The gene calls are TRBV28 and TRBJ2-7; no reliable D call. Germline V CDR1 and CDR2: MDHEN, SYDVKM. Trimming took 4 bases from V and 2 from J, leaving 15 bases between them. The CDR3 spans 15 residues. The CDR3 is CASSSQWLLTYEQYF. The CDR3 DNA is TGTGCCAGCAGTTCCCAGTGGCTACTAACCTACGAGCAGTACTTC.